This entry concerns a single TCR beta chain. What it recognizes is unknown. This entry is derived from a study of shared clonotypes between healthy human individuals. Germline V gene lookup returns CDR1 SGHRS and CDR2 YFSETQ. Unmatched junction bases numbered 12, after V lost 9 bases and J lost 7 bases. CDR3 length: 13 amino acids. Findings and limits, study-wide: Sampling used blood alone; tissue repertoires probably differ. Memory subsets generally showed lower estimated richness than naive subsets.

The table came from immunoSEQ multiplex PCR; TCRdb's copy has only in-frame clones and leaves some out. The table lists approximately 2,300,000 clones, roughly 92% of them singletons. The sequenced sample consisted of naive CD4+ T cells from PBMCs. Subset in this sample: CD45RA+ positively selected. This sequence originates from a young man in good health. Some clones in this sample may be carry-over from other donors' samples. The chain is built from TRBV5-1 and TRBJ2-7, with 8 bases matching TRBD1. CDR3 loop: CATYNGQGAEQYF. The CDR3 coding sequence is TGCGCCACCTATAATGGTCAGGGGGCTGAGCAGTACTTC.